Sequencing of this T cell receptor (beta chain) was carried out in a study of cytomegalovirus exposure and HLA in healthy donors. Study outcomes and limitations: Investigators reported 150 to 200 TCR beta chains as tied to cytomegalovirus.

The CDR3 is 14 residues long. J was trimmed by 2 bases and V by 3 bases; bases with no gene match: 3. CDR1 and CDR2 from the germline V gene are MGHRA and YSYEKL. Worth noting for this clone: Its specificity is unknown.

Everyone who donated was a healthy bone marrow donor. A multiplex PCR was run with 60 Vbeta primers and 13 Jbeta primers. The protocol was immunoSEQ multiplex PCR, while the TCRdb copy is restricted to in-frame clones and leaves out a portion. The top ten hold roughly 4.4% of the sample, which has some 150,000 clones, about four fifths seen once. The sample consisted of PBMCs. This TCR was sampled from a woman between 18 and 30 years old in good health and CMV-seropositive. The J gene is TRBJ2-5, the V gene TRBV4-1, with 7 bases aligning to TRBD1. Here the CDR3 reads CASSQQGVQETQYF. CDR3 DNA: TGCGCCAGCAGCCAGCAGGGGGTTCAAGAGACCCAGTACTTC.